One T cell receptor (beta chain) is described in this entry. The source of the sample is a study of blood T cell repertoires in COVID-19. In the study overall: Spain, Italy and the United States supplied samples that represented acute and convalescent COVID-19. T cells, B-cell-depleted T cells, or PBMCs provided the cDNA or gDNA that served as material.

Trimming removed 4 bases from V and 8 bases from J; junction bases left unmatched: 12. CDR3 length: 15 amino acids. Germline CDR1 SGHNT, CDR2 YYREEE (reference sequence). Clones were read by immunoSEQ multiplex PCR, and TCRdb kept only the in-frame ones, dropping some. The sample has 75,000 to 95,000 clones, 70% to 90% seen once. V is TRBV5-4 and J is TRBJ1-1; 9 nucleotides align to TRBD1. The source is a man in his fifties or sixties with active COVID-19. The sequenced sample was peripheral blood. The CDR3 DNA reads as TGTGCCAGCAGCCTATATCCGGGACAGGGCAAGGAAGCTTTCTTT. Translating it yields CASSLYPGQGKEAFF. The complete variable domain, with remaining parts taken from reference TRBV5-4 and TRBJ1-1, reads ETGVTQSPTHLIKTRGQQVTLRCSSQSGHNTVSWYQQALGQGPQFIFQYYREEENGRGNFPPRFSGLQFPNYSSELNVNALELDDSALYLCASSLYPGQGKEAFFGQGTRLTVV.